A selection of T cell receptor beta chains follows, all from one sample in a study of beta chain features in type 1 diabetes. This table comes from immunoSEQ multiplex PCR, and its TCRdb copy is limited to in-frame clones, with some not included. The table shows about 930,000 clones, with roughly 15% occurring only once. The sequencing sample was made of naive CD4+ T cells from blood. The receptors come from a woman aged 18 to 35 in good health. CDR3s include the opening cysteine and the closing phenylalanine or tryptophan. A D gene is named only where the DNA matches it firmly. Clone size, where shown, is once, few, many, or a class for clones that have expanded.

J | V | D | size | CDR3 | DNA
TRBJ2-1 | TRBV4-2 | NA | NA | CASSQTYRDKGEQFF | TGTGCCAGCAGCCAAACCTACCGGGACAAGGGTGAGCAGTTCTTC
TRBJ1-1 | TRBV6-5 | NA | few | CASSPHREAFF | TGTGCCAGCAGTCCTCACAGGGAAGCTTTCTTT
TRBJ1-3 | TRBV6-5 | NA | few | CASSRDSSSGNTIYF | TGTGCCAGCAGTAGGGACTCCAGCTCTGGAAACACCATATATTTT
TRBJ2-5 | TRBV30 | NA | NA | CAWSVRDFTGARTQYF | TGTGCCTGGAGTGTACGGGACTTTACAGGGGCTCGGACCCAGTACTTC
TRBJ2-1 | TRBV9 | TRBD2 | NA | CASSPGFRTSGYNEQFF | TGTGCCAGCAGCCCGGGATTCCGGACTAGCGGGTACAATGAGCAGTTCTTC
TRBJ1-3 | TRBV18 | NA | NA | CASSPQPEDTIYF | TGTGCCAGCTCACCGCAACCCGAAGACACCATATATTTT
TRBJ2-5 | TRBV5-6 | TRBD2 | few | CASRFGLEQETQYF | TGTGCCAGCAGATTCGGACTAGAACAAGAGACCCAGTACTTC
TRBJ2-3 | TRBV4-2 | NA | few | CASSQNAGATDTQYF | TGTGCCAGCAGCCAGAATGCGGGGGCCACAGATACGCAGTATTTT
TRBJ2-1 | TRBV9 | NA | few | CASSIAGGSYNEQFF | TGTGCCAGCAGCATAGCCGGTGGTTCCTACAATGAGCAGTTCTTC
TRBJ2-7 | TRBV4-3 | NA | few | CASSQEAGQFPYEQYF | TGCGCCAGCAGCCAAGAGGCAGGGCAGTTTCCCTACGAGCAGTACTTC
TRBJ1-2 | TRBV4-1 | NA | NA | CASSQVTGNYGYTF | TGCGCCAGCAGCCAAGTCACAGGGAACTATGGCTACACCTTC
TRBJ1-4 | TRBV28 | TRBD1 | NA | CASLSGQGARSEKLFF | TGTGCCAGTCTATCGGGACAGGGGGCGCGAAGTGAAAAACTGTTTTTT
TRBJ2-1 | TRBV7-3 | NA | NA | CASSPRGWGDFNNEQFF | TGTGCCAGCAGCCCACGCGGTTGGGGAGACTTTAACAATGAGCAGTTCTTC
TRBJ2-5 | TRBV5-4 | NA | NA | CASSKGWGQETQYF | TGTGCCAGCAGCAAGGGATGGGGTCAAGAGACCCAGTACTTC
TRBJ1-2 | TRBV27 | NA | few | CASSWIRGDGYTF | TGTGCCAGCAGTTGGATCAGGGGCGATGGCTACACCTTC
TRBJ2-1 | TRBV7-9 | NA | few | CASSLVRGSGGNEQFF | TGTGCCAGCAGCTTAGTTCGTGGGAGTGGCGGCAATGAGCAGTTCTTC
TRBJ2-1 | TRBV5-1 | TRBD1 | few | CASSLPGGTTYSYNEQFF | TGCGCCAGCAGCTTGCCAGGGGGAACTACATACTCCTACAATGAGCAGTTCTTC
TRBJ2-5 | TRBV28 | NA | NA | CAIRRAETQYF | TGTGCCATCCGGAGGGCTGAGACCCAGTACTTC
TRBJ1-3 | TRBV2 | NA | few | CASSEGPRTGNTIYF | TGTGCCAGCAGTGAGGGACCGCGGACCGGAAACACCATATATTTT
TRBJ2-7 | TRBV25-1 | NA | NA | CASSLSGTSEQYF | TGTGCCAGCAGCCTATCCGGGACATCCGAGCAGTACTTC
TRBJ2-3 | TRBV19 | NA | NA | CASSIVRDTDTQYF | TGTGCCAGTAGTATCGTTCGGGACACAGATACGCAGTATTTT
TRBJ2-5 | TRBV20-1 | NA | few | CSALGSETQYF | TGCAGTGCTCTAGGCTCTGAGACCCAGTACTTC
TRBJ2-5 | TRBV7-2 | NA | few | CASSLSASLGETQYF | TGTGCCAGCAGCTTATCGGCTAGCCTAGGGGAGACCCAGTACTTC
TRBJ2-3 | TRBV7-9 | TRBD2 | NA | CASSSWTSGSTDTQYF | TGTGCCAGCAGCTCCTGGACTAGCGGTAGCACAGATACGCAGTATTTT
TRBJ2-4 | TRBV7-9 | TRBD1 | few | CASSLGQGANSAKNIQYF | TGTGCCAGCAGCTTGGGACAGGGGGCAAATTCTGCCAAAAACATTCAGTACTTC
TRBJ2-2 | TRBV5-1 | TRBD1 | NA | CASSLGRTGNTGELFF | TGCGCCAGCAGCTTGGGGCGGACAGGGAACACCGGGGAGCTGTTTTTT
TRBJ1-4 | TRBV19 | TRBD1 | NA | CASSSLRQGVLGKLFF | TGTGCCAGTAGTTCTCTCCGACAGGGTGTTCTTGGAAAACTGTTTTTT
TRBJ2-3 | TRBV4-3 | NA | NA | CASSQGLASTDTQYF | TGCGCCAGCAGCCAAGGGCTAGCGAGCACAGATACGCAGTATTTT
TRBJ1-1 | TRBV7-2 | NA | NA | CASSSDRTYTEAFF | TGTGCCAGCAGCTCAGACAGGACCTACACTGAAGCTTTCTTT
TRBJ2-7 | TRBV4-1 | TRBD2 | NA | CASSQDRRREAVGEQYF | TGCGCCAGCAGCCAAGATCGGAGGCGGGAGGCGGTGGGCGAGCAGTACTTC
TRBJ2-3 | TRBV4-3 | TRBD2 | NA | CASSQDGLAGGNDSADTQYF | TGCGCCAGCAGCCAAGATGGATTAGCGGGGGGGAACGACTCCGCAGATACGCAGTATTTT
TRBJ2-7 | TRBV6-5 | NA | NA | CASSYRLNYEQYF | TGTGCCAGCAGTTACCGTTTGAACTACGAGCAGTACTTC
TRBJ2-1 | TRBV6-5 | TRBD1 | few | CASSRRTGSYNEQFF | TGTGCCAGCAGTAGACGGACAGGGTCCTACAATGAGCAGTTCTTC
TRBJ1-1 | TRBV6-5 | NA | NA | CATREDWVTTEAFF | TGTGCCACCAGGGAGGATTGGGTGACCACTGAAGCTTTCTTT
TRBJ2-5 | TRBV2 | NA | few | CASLFRRDGRPQYF | TGTGCCAGCTTGTTCCGCCGGGACGGAAGGCCCCAGTACTTC
TRBJ2-3 | TRBV6-5 | TRBD1 | NA | CASNYRGRTDTQYF | TGTGCCAGCAATTACAGGGGGCGGACAGATACGCAGTATTTT
TRBJ2-5 | TRBV2 | TRBD1 | once | CASSEEGQGQETQYF | TGTGCCAGCAGTGAAGAGGGACAGGGCCAAGAGACCCAGTACTTC
TRBJ2-2 | TRBV7-9 | NA | NA | CASNTRDISGELFF | TGTGCCAGCAACACCCGGGACATTTCCGGGGAGCTGTTTTTT
TRBJ1-5 | TRBV10-3 | NA | NA | CAISDDSNQPQHF | TGTGCCATCAGTGACGATAGCAATCAGCCCCAGCATTTT
TRBJ2-1 | TRBV19 | TRBD2 | NA | CASRTGTSGNNEQFF | TGTGCCAGTAGGACCGGGACTAGCGGAAACAATGAGCAGTTCTTC
TRBJ2-7 | TRBV18 | NA | few | CASSPPSRAHEQYF | TGTGCCAGCTCACCACCATCCAGGGCCCACGAGCAGTACTTC
TRBJ2-1 | TRBV6-5 | NA | NA | CASSGTQASYNEQFF | TGTGCCAGCAGTGGGACACAGGCCTCCTACAATGAGCAGTTCTTC
TRBJ2-1 | TRBV2 | NA | few | CASTGGPSYNEQFF | TGTGCCAGCACGGGCGGGCCTTCCTACAATGAGCAGTTCTTC
TRBJ1-1 | TRBV7-2 | NA | NA | CASSLGMRTEAFF | TGTGCCAGCAGCTTGGGGATGCGTACTGAAGCTTTCTTT
TRBJ2-3 | TRBV11-2 | NA | NA | CASSLAGTYGNTQYF | TGTGCCAGCAGCTTAGCAGGGACTTACGGAAATACGCAGTATTTT
TRBJ2-2 | TRBV29-1 | NA | few | CSVPGRHTGELFF | TGCAGCGTTCCCGGACGACACACCGGGGAGCTGTTTTTT
TRBJ1-2 | TRBV5-1 | NA | few | CASSLTHSDGYTF | TGCGCCAGCAGCTTGACCCATTCCGATGGCTACACCTTC
TRBJ2-1 | TRBV5-5 | NA | few | CASSLQISSYNEQFF | TGTGCCAGCAGCCTGCAAATCAGCTCCTACAATGAGCAGTTCTTC
TRBJ1-2 | TRBV28 | NA | NA | CASSLSQSGDYGYTF | TGTGCCAGCAGTTTGTCACAATCTGGGGACTATGGCTACACCTTC
TRBJ2-7 | TRBV2 | NA | few | CASRNLQGPYF | TGTGCCAGCAGGAATTTACAGGGTCCGTACTTC
TRBJ2-5 | TRBV18 | NA | few | CASSPRWSDQETQYF | TGTGCCAGCTCACCACGGTGGTCAGACCAAGAGACCCAGTACTTC
TRBJ2-1 | TRBV7-9 | NA | NA | CASSLSREQFF | TGTGCCAGCAGCTTAAGCAGGGAGCAGTTCTTC
TRBJ2-5 | TRBV19 | NA | NA | CASSPRVGETQYF | TGTGCCAGTAGCCCAAGAGTGGGGGAGACCCAGTACTTC
TRBJ2-7 | TRBV14 | NA | NA | CASSHYQGSSYEQYF | TGTGCCAGCAGCCATTATCAGGGGTCCTCCTACGAGCAGTACTTC
TRBJ2-7 | TRBV23-1 | TRBD2 | NA | CASSQSGETREAWYEQYF | TGCGCCAGCAGTCAATCGGGGGAGACGCGGGAGGCTTGGTACGAGCAGTACTTC
TRBJ1-3 | TRBV2 | NA | once | CASSEMYGGTGNTIYF | TGTGCCAGCAGTGAAATGTATGGGGGAACTGGAAACACCATATATTTT